This is a list of T cell receptor beta chains from one sample in a study of identical twins. Via MiXCR, TCRdb re-called the 5' RACE reads, giving one row per CDR3 protein. The table lists hundreds of thousands of distinct CDR3 sequences, roughly 6.2% of them singletons. The sequenced material came from naive T cells sorted from blood. These receptors came from a man between 18 and 35 years old in good health. The CDR3 runs from the conserved cysteine through the conserved F or W. Fields, in order: D gene, V gene, J gene, clone size, CDR3 protein, CDR3 DNA. A D gene is named only where the DNA matches it firmly. Clone sizes are given selectively: once, few, many, or a class where the clone is expanded.

d_call: .
v_call: TRBV7-9
j_call: TRBJ2-1
clone_size: .
cdr3_aa: CASSFQGSERFF
cdr3_nt: TGTGCCAGCAGCTTCCAGGGATCTGAGCGGTTCTTC

d_call: .
v_call: TRBV30
j_call: TRBJ2-5
clone_size: few
cdr3_aa: CAWSGVKETQYF
cdr3_nt: TGTGCCTGGAGTGGGGTCAAAGAGACCCAGTACTTC

d_call: .
v_call: TRBV20-1
j_call: TRBJ2-1
clone_size: many
cdr3_aa: CSALGVGQFF
cdr3_nt: TGCAGTGCGTTAGGTGTCGGGCAGTTCTTC

d_call: .
v_call: TRBV6-2/TRBV6-3
j_call: TRBJ2-5
clone_size: many
cdr3_aa: CASAGSETQYF
cdr3_nt: TGTGCCAGCGCGGGGTCGGAGACCCAGTACTTC

d_call: .
v_call: TRBV5-1
j_call: TRBJ1-1
clone_size: many
cdr3_aa: CASSLESGLEAFF
cdr3_nt: TGCGCCAGCAGCTTGGAGTCGGGGTTAGAAGCTTTCTTT

d_call: .
v_call: TRBV4-2
j_call: TRBJ1-1
clone_size: few
cdr3_aa: CASSQGDRKAFF
cdr3_nt: TGTGCCAGCAGCCAAGGAGACAGGAAGGCTTTCTTT

d_call: .
v_call: TRBV10-3
j_call: TRBJ2-1
clone_size: many
cdr3_aa: CAISESEGRNEQFF
cdr3_nt: TGTGCCATCAGTGAGTCGGAGGGGAGGAATGAGCAGTTCTTC

d_call: .
v_call: TRBV4-3
j_call: TRBJ2-2
clone_size: few
cdr3_aa: CASSQVLSATKNTGELFF
cdr3_nt: TGCGCCAGCAGCCAAGTCCTTAGCGCGACTAAGAACACCGGGGAGCTGTTTTTT

d_call: .
v_call: TRBV5-1
j_call: TRBJ2-1
clone_size: .
cdr3_aa: CASSNPGAGGYNEQFF
cdr3_nt: TGCGCCAGCTCCAACCCGGGAGCAGGCGGCTACAATGAGCAGTTCTTC

d_call: TRBD2
v_call: TRBV11-2
j_call: TRBJ2-2
clone_size: few
cdr3_aa: CASSWAGTSGNTGELFF
cdr3_nt: TGTGCCAGCAGCTGGGCCGGGACTAGCGGGAACACCGGGGAGCTGTTTTTT

d_call: .
v_call: TRBV30
j_call: TRBJ2-1
clone_size: many
cdr3_aa: CAQNRDTHEQFF
cdr3_nt: TGTGCCCAAAATCGGGACACCCACGAGCAGTTCTTC

d_call: .
v_call: TRBV2
j_call: TRBJ2-5
clone_size: .
cdr3_aa: CASTGNQGETQYF
cdr3_nt: TGTGCCAGCACGGGAAACCAAGGGGAGACCCAGTACTTC

d_call: .
v_call: TRBV20-1
j_call: TRBJ1-4
clone_size: few
cdr3_aa: CSAMEGTNNEKLFF
cdr3_nt: TGCAGTGCTATGGAGGGGACTAATAATGAAAAACTGTTTTTT

d_call: TRBD2
v_call: TRBV5-1
j_call: TRBJ2-2
clone_size: few
cdr3_aa: CASSSGPSGTYTGELFF
cdr3_nt: TGCGCCAGCAGCTCGGGACCTAGCGGGACATACACCGGGGAGCTGTTTTTT

d_call: TRBD1
v_call: TRBV5-1
j_call: TRBJ2-1
clone_size: many
cdr3_aa: CASSPGGTGGNEQFF
cdr3_nt: TGCGCCAGCAGCCCCGGTGGGACAGGGGGCAATGAGCAGTTCTTC

d_call: .
v_call: TRBV6-5
j_call: TRBJ2-7
clone_size: .
cdr3_aa: CASSYSDRVKTYEQYF
cdr3_nt: TGTGCCAGCAGTTACTCCGACAGAGTGAAAACCTACGAGCAGTACTTC

d_call: TRBD1
v_call: TRBV9
j_call: TRBJ2-3
clone_size: many
cdr3_aa: CASSPRTGTSTDTQYF
cdr3_nt: TGTGCCAGCAGCCCTCGGACAGGAACTAGCACAGATACGCAGTATTTT

d_call: .
v_call: TRBV4-1
j_call: TRBJ2-4
clone_size: few
cdr3_aa: CASSQDRARGQNIQYF
cdr3_nt: TGCGCCAGCAGCCAAGATCGAGCCAGGGGCCAAAACATTCAGTACTTC

d_call: .
v_call: TRBV20-1
j_call: TRBJ2-7
clone_size: .
cdr3_aa: CSARDATGNPYEQYF
cdr3_nt: TGCAGTGCTAGAGACGCGACAGGAAATCCCTACGAGCAGTACTTC

d_call: .
v_call: TRBV6-5
j_call: TRBJ2-5
clone_size: few
cdr3_aa: CASSTGHTVNF
cdr3_nt: TGTGCCAGCAGTACCGGACATACGGTAAACTTC

d_call: TRBD2
v_call: TRBV5-1
j_call: TRBJ2-3
clone_size: few
cdr3_aa: CASSPGTTLDTQYF
cdr3_nt: TGCGCCAGCAGCCCGGGGACTACCTTGGATACGCAGTATTTT

d_call: .
v_call: TRBV27
j_call: TRBJ2-1
clone_size: many
cdr3_aa: CASSYRDPSYNEQFF
cdr3_nt: TGTGCCAGCAGTTACCGGGACCCATCCTACAATGAGCAGTTCTTC

d_call: .
v_call: TRBV20-1
j_call: TRBJ2-1
clone_size: .
cdr3_aa: CSASSRAGGRNEQFF
cdr3_nt: TGCAGTGCTAGCTCAAGAGCGGGCGGGCGGAATGAGCAGTTCTTC

d_call: TRBD1
v_call: TRBV15
j_call: TRBJ2-5
clone_size: few
cdr3_aa: CATSREADRVETQYF
cdr3_nt: TGTGCCACCAGCAGAGAAGCCGACAGGGTTGAGACCCAGTACTTC

d_call: TRBD2
v_call: TRBV6-4
j_call: TRBJ2-3
clone_size: .
cdr3_aa: CASRTLAGGSFKLLDTQYF
cdr3_nt: TGTGCCAGCAGGACCCTAGCGGGAGGGAGCTTTAAATTGCTAGATACGCAGTATTTT

d_call: .
v_call: TRBV6-2/TRBV6-3
j_call: TRBJ1-5
clone_size: .
cdr3_aa: CASREWTEGDQPQHF
cdr3_nt: TGTGCCAGCAGGGAATGGACAGAAGGGGATCAGCCCCAGCATTTT

d_call: TRBD2
v_call: TRBV5-1
j_call: TRBJ2-2
clone_size: many
cdr3_aa: CASSRKLGLAGVVSGELFF
cdr3_nt: TGCGCCAGCAGCAGAAAACTGGGACTAGCGGGAGTCGTTTCCGGGGAGCTGTTTTTT

d_call: TRBD2
v_call: TRBV5-6
j_call: TRBJ2-4
clone_size: .
cdr3_aa: CASSISGEGIQYF
cdr3_nt: TGTGCCAGCAGCATCAGTGGGGAGGGCATTCAGTACTTC

d_call: TRBD2
v_call: TRBV6-4
j_call: TRBJ2-6
clone_size: .
cdr3_aa: CASSAYSGVTSGANVLTF
cdr3_nt: TGTGCCAGCAGTGCTTACAGCGGGGTAACCTCTGGGGCCAACGTCCTGACTTTC

d_call: TRBD1
v_call: TRBV3-1
j_call: TRBJ1-1
clone_size: .
cdr3_aa: CASSPRQGPLGRGMNTEAFF
cdr3_nt: TGTGCCAGCAGCCCCCGACAGGGCCCCCTAGGCCGTGGGATGAACACTGAAGCTTTCTTT

d_call: TRBD1
v_call: TRBV4-1
j_call: TRBJ2-3
clone_size: few
cdr3_aa: CASSQVPGQGASTDTQYF
cdr3_nt: TGCGCCAGCAGCCAGGTTCCGGGACAGGGGGCTAGCACAGATACGCAGTATTTT

d_call: .
v_call: TRBV25-1
j_call: TRBJ1-1
clone_size: many
cdr3_aa: CASSEGGRVAEAFF
cdr3_nt: TGTGCCAGCAGTGAAGGGGGGCGAGTCGCTGAAGCTTTCTTT

d_call: .
v_call: TRBV27
j_call: TRBJ2-5
clone_size: many
cdr3_aa: CASSRKDVTETQYF
cdr3_nt: TGTGCCAGCAGCCGAAAGGACGTTACAGAGACCCAGTACTTC

d_call: .
v_call: TRBV6-5
j_call: TRBJ2-7
clone_size: many
cdr3_aa: CASSYGDRIYEQYF
cdr3_nt: TGTGCCAGCAGTTACGGAGACAGAATCTACGAGCAGTACTTC

d_call: .
v_call: TRBV6-5
j_call: TRBJ2-7
clone_size: many
cdr3_aa: CASNSRLGEQYF
cdr3_nt: TGTGCCAGCAACTCAAGGTTGGGGGAGCAGTACTTC

d_call: TRBD2
v_call: TRBV12-3/TRBV12-4
j_call: TRBJ2-7
clone_size: many
cdr3_aa: CASTQGGTSIYEQYF
cdr3_nt: TGTGCCAGCACCCAGGGTGGGACTAGTATCTACGAGCAGTACTTC

d_call: .
v_call: TRBV6-1
j_call: TRBJ2-3
clone_size: many
cdr3_aa: CASRALTDTQYF
cdr3_nt: TGTGCCAGCAGGGCCTTGACAGATACGCAGTATTTT

d_call: TRBD1
v_call: TRBV14
j_call: TRBJ1-1
clone_size: .
cdr3_aa: CASSPNRGGLTEAFF
cdr3_nt: TGTGCCAGCAGCCCAAACAGGGGAGGTCTCACTGAAGCTTTCTTT

d_call: .
v_call: TRBV27
j_call: TRBJ2-7
clone_size: many
cdr3_aa: CASSLTAGGVEEQYF
cdr3_nt: TGTGCCAGCAGTTTAACCGCTGGAGGGGTTGAAGAGCAGTACTTC

d_call: TRBD1
v_call: TRBV20-1
j_call: TRBJ1-4
clone_size: .
cdr3_aa: CSATRGTGPNEKLFF
cdr3_nt: TGCAGTGCAACTAGGGGGACAGGGCCTAATGAAAAACTGTTTTTT

d_call: TRBD2
v_call: TRBV2
j_call: TRBJ2-7
clone_size: .
cdr3_aa: CASSRLAASSYEQCF
cdr3_nt: TGTGCCAGCAGTCGACTAGCGGCGAGCTCCTACGAGCAGTGCTTC

d_call: .
v_call: TRBV10-3
j_call: TRBJ2-1
clone_size: many
cdr3_aa: CAIGTTSYNEQFF
cdr3_nt: TGTGCCATTGGGACAACGTCCTACAATGAGCAGTTCTTC

d_call: .
v_call: TRBV12-3/TRBV12-4
j_call: TRBJ1-3
clone_size: many
cdr3_aa: CASSHLSGSGNTIYF
cdr3_nt: TGTGCCAGCAGCCACCTATCGGGCTCTGGAAACACCATATATTTT

d_call: .
v_call: TRBV18
j_call: TRBJ2-1
clone_size: .
cdr3_aa: CASSPPRRVSYNEQFF
cdr3_nt: TGTGCCAGCTCACCACCGAGGCGCGTCTCCTACAATGAGCAGTTCTTC

d_call: .
v_call: TRBV9
j_call: TRBJ1-1
clone_size: many
cdr3_aa: CASSVAENTEAFF
cdr3_nt: TGTGCCAGCAGCGTAGCAGAGAACACTGAAGCTTTCTTT

d_call: .
v_call: TRBV29-1
j_call: TRBJ2-2
clone_size: many
cdr3_aa: CSVGGGVRTGELFF
cdr3_nt: TGCAGCGTTGGGGGGGGCGTACGTACCGGGGAGCTGTTTTTT

d_call: .
v_call: TRBV3-1
j_call: TRBJ1-2
clone_size: few
cdr3_aa: CASSPSGTRRAYGYTF
cdr3_nt: TGTGCCAGCAGCCCATCCGGGACCAGAAGAGCCTATGGCTACACCTTC

d_call: .
v_call: TRBV11-2
j_call: TRBJ2-1
clone_size: few
cdr3_aa: CASSLVQGTYNEQFF
cdr3_nt: TGTGCCAGCAGCTTAGTACAGGGGACTTACAATGAGCAGTTCTTC

d_call: TRBD2
v_call: TRBV6-5
j_call: TRBJ2-4
clone_size: .
cdr3_aa: CASSYSVASGPFLDIQYF
cdr3_nt: TGTGCCAGCAGTTACTCGGTGGCTAGCGGACCTTTTCTTGACATTCAGTACTTC

d_call: .
v_call: TRBV5-6
j_call: TRBJ2-2
clone_size: many
cdr3_aa: CASSSKGVNTGELFF
cdr3_nt: TGTGCCAGCAGCTCCAAGGGCGTGAACACCGGGGAGCTGTTTTTT

d_call: .
v_call: TRBV4-1
j_call: TRBJ2-3
clone_size: few
cdr3_aa: CASSQDRLAPHTDTQYF
cdr3_nt: TGCGCCAGCAGCCAAGATCGGCTAGCCCCACACACAGATACGCAGTATTTT

d_call: .
v_call: TRBV5-6
j_call: TRBJ1-5
clone_size: many
cdr3_aa: CASSRLQGAQPQHF
cdr3_nt: TGTGCCAGCAGCCGGCTACAGGGAGCCCAGCCCCAGCATTTT

d_call: .
v_call: TRBV4-3
j_call: TRBJ2-7
clone_size: many
cdr3_aa: CASSQADRAGLAATYEQYF
cdr3_nt: TGCGCCAGCAGCCAAGCGGACCGCGCGGGGCTAGCTGCCACCTACGAGCAGTACTTC

d_call: .
v_call: TRBV28
j_call: TRBJ2-7
clone_size: .
cdr3_aa: CAGAPGAYYEQYF
cdr3_nt: TGTGCCGGGGCCCCCGGGGCTTACTACGAGCAGTACTTC